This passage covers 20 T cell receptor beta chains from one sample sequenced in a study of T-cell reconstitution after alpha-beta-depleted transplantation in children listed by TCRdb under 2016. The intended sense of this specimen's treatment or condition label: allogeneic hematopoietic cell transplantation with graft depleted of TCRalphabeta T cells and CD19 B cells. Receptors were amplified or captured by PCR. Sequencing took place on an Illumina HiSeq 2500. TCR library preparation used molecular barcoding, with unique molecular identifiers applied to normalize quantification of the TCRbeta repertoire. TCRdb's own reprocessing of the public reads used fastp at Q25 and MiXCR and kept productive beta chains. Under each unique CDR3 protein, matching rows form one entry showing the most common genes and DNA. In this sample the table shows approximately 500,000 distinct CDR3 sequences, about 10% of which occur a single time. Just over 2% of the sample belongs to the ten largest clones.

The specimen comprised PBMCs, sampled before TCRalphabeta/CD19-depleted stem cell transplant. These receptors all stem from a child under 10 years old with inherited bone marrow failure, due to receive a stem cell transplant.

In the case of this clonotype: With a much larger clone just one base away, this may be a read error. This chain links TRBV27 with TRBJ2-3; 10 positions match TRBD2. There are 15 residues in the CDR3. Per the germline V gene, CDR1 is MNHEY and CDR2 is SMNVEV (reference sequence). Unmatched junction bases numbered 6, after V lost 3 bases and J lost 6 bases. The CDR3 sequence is CASSFGTSERDTQYF. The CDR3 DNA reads TGTGCCAGCAGTTTTGGGACTAGCGAAAGGGATACGCAGTATTTT.

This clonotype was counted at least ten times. CDR3 DNA: TGTGCCAGCCGCAGTTTCAGAAACCCCGGGGAGCTGTTTTTT. It translates to CASRSFRNPGELFF. V is TRBV2 and J is TRBJ2-2; D remains ambiguous. V lost 8 bases and J 6 bases, leaving 16 bases between the germline ends. The CDR3 is made up of 14 amino acids. Germline lookup yields CDR1 SNHLY and CDR2 FYNNEI.

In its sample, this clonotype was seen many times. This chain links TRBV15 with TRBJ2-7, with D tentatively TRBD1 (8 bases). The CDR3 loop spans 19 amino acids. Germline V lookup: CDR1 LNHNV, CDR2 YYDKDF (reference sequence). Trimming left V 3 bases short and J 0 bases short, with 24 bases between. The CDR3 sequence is CATSSAGGWLADYSYEQYF. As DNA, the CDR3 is TGTGCCACCAGCAGCGCAGGGGGCTGGCTAGCGGACTACTCCTACGAGCAGTACTTC.

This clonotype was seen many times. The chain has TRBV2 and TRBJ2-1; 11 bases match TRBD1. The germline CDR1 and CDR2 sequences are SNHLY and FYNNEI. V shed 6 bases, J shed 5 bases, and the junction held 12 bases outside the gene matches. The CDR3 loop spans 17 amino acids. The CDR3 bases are TGTGCCAGCAGAGTGCTTACGGGACAGGGGGTGGACAATGAGCAGTTCTTC. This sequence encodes CASRVLTGQGVDNEQFF.

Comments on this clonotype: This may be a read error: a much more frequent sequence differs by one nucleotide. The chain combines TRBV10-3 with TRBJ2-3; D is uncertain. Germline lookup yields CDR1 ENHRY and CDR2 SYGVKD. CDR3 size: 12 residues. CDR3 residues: CAIRGLTYTQYF. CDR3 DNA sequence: TGTGCCATCAGGGGCCTCACATATACGCAGTATTTT.

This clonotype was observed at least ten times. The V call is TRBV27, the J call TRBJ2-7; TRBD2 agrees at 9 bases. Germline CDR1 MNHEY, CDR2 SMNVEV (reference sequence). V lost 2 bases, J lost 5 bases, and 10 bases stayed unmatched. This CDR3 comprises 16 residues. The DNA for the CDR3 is TGTGCCAGCAGTTTACGGCTAGCGGGGAGGTACCACGAGCAGTACTTC. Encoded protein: CASSLRLAGRYHEQYF.

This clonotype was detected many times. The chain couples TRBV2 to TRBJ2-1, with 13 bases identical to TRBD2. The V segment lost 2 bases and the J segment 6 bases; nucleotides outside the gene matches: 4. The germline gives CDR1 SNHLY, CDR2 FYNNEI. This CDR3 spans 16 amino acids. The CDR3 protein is CASSETSGRARNEQFF. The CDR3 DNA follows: TGTGCCAGCAGTGAAACTAGCGGGAGGGCCCGCAATGAGCAGTTCTTC.

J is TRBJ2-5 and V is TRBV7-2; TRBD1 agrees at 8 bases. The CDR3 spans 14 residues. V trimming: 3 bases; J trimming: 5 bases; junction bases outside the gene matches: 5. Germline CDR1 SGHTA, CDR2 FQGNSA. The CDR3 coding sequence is TGTGCCAGCAGCTTCGGGAACAGGGGGGAGACCCAGTACTTC. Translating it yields CASSFGNRGETQYF.

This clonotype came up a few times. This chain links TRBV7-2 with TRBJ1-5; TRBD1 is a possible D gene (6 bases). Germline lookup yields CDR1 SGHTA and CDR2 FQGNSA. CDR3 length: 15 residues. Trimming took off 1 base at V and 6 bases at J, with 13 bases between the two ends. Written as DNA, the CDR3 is TGTGCCAGCAGCTTAGTTCCGGGGGGCAGTCAGCCCCAGCATTTT. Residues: CASSLVPGGSQPQHF.

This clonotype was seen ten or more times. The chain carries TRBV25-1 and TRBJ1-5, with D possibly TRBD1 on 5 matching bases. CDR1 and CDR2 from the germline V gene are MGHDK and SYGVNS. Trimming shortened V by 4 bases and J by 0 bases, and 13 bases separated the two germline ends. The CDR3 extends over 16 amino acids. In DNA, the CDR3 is TGTGCCAGCAGTGTTCCCGCCAGGGTTAGCAATCAGCCCCAGCATTTT. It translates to CASSVPARVSNQPQHF. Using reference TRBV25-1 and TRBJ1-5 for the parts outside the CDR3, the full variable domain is EADIYQTPRYLVIGTGKKITLECSQTMGHDKMYWYQQDPGMELHLIHYSYGVNSTEKGDLSSESTVSRIRTEHFPLTLESARPSHTSQYLCASSVPARVSNQPQHFGDGTRLSIL.

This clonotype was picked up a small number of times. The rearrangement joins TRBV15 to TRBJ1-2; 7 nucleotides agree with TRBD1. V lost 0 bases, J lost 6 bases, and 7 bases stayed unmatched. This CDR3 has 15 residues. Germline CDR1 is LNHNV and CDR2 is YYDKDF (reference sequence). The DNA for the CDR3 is TGTGCCACCAGCAGAGACCCGACAGGGTGGGATGGCTACACCTTC. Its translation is CATSRDPTGWDGYTF.

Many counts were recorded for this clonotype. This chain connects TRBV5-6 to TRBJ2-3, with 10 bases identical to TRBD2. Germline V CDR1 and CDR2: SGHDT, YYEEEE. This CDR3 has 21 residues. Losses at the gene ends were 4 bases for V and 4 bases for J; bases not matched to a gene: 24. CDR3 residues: CASSLFYPLRLAGDDADTQYF. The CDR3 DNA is TGTGCCAGCAGCCTTTTTTATCCCCTCAGGCTAGCGGGAGATGATGCAGATACGCAGTATTTT.

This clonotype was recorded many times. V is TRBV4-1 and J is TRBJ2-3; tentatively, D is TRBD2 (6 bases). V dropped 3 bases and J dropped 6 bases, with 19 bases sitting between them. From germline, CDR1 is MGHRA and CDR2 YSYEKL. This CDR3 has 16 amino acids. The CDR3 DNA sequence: TGCGCCAGCAGCCAGGGGGGTAGCGAAAGGGGTGATACGCAGTATTTT. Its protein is CASSQGGSERGDTQYF.

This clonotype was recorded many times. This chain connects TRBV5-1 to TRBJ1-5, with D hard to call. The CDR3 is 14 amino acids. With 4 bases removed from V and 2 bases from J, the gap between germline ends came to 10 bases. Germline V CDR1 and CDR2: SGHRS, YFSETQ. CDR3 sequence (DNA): TGCGCCAGCAGCAGCGACGGTCGCAATCAGCCCCAGCATTTT. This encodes CASSSDGRNQPQHF.

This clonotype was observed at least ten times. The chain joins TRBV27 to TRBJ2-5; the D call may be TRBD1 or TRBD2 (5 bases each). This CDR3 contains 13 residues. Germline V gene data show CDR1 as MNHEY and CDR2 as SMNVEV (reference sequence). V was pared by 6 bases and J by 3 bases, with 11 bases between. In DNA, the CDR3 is TGTGCCAGCAGCCGGGACGGAGAAGAGACCCAGTACTTC. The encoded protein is CASSRDGEETQYF.

The CDR3 sequence: CASTGPGNGNQPQHF. In DNA form, the CDR3 reads TGTGCCAGCACCGGACCCGGCAATGGCAATCAGCCCCAGCATTTT. The chain uses TRBV6-2 or TRBV6-3 and TRBJ1-5; D not certain. Germline-derived CDR1 and CDR2 are MNHEY and SVGEGT. The CDR3 length is 15 residues. Trimming left V 7 bases short and J 2 bases short, with 15 bases between.

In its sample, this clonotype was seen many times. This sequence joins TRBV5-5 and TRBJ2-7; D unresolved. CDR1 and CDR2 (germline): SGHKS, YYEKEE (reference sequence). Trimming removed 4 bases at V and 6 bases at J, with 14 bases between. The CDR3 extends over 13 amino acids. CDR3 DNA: TGTGCCAGCAGCCACATTCTGGGTGCCGAGCAGTACTTC. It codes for CASSHILGAEQYF.

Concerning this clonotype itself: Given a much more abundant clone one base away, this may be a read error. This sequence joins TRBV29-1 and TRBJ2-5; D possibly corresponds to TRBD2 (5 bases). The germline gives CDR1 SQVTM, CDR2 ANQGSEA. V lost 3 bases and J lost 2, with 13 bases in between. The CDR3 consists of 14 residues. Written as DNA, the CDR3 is TGCAGCGTTGACTTGGGAGAGGGTCAAGAGACCCAGTACTTC. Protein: CSVDLGEGQETQYF.

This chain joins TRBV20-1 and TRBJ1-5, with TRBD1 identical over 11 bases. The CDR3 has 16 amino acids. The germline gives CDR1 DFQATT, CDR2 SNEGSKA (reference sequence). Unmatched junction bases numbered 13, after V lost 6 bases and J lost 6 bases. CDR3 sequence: CSAVGGGTGGRQPQHF. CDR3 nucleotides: TGCAGTGCCGTTGGCGGGGGGACAGGGGGACGTCAGCCCCAGCATTTT.

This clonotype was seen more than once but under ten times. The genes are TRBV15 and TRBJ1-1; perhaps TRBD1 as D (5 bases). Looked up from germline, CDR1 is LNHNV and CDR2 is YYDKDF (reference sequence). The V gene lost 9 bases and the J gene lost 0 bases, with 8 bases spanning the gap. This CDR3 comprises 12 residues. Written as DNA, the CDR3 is TGTGCCACGGGACGCCTGAACACTGAAGCTTTCTTT. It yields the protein CATGRLNTEAFF.